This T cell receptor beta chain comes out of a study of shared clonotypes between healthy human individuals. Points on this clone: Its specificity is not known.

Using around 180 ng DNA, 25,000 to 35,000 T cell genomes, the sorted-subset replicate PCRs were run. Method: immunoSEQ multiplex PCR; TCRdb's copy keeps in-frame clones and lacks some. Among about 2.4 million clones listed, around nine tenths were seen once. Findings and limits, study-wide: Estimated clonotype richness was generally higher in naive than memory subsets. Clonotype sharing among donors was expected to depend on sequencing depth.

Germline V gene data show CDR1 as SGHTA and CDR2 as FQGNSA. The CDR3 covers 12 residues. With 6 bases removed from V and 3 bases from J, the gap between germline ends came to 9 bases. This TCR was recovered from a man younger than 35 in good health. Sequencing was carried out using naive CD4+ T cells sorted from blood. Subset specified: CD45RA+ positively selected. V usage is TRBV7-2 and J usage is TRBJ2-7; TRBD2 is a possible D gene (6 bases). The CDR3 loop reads CASRGGSYEQYF. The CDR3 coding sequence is TGTGCCAGCAGGGGGGGAAGCTACGAGCAGTACTTC. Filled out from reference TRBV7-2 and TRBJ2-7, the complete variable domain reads GAGVSQSPSNKVTEKGKDVELRCDPISGHTALYWYRQSLGQGLEFLIYFQGNSAPDKSGLPSDRFSAERTGGSVSTLTIQRTQQEDSAVYLCASRGGSYEQYFGPGTRLTVT.